Sequencing of this TCR beta chain was carried out in a study of blood T cell repertoires in COVID-19. Sequencing was performed with immunoSEQ multiplex PCR; in TCRdb, only in-frame clones are kept and a portion is missing. The data show about 310,000 clones, about 87% seen once. This clone was recorded only once. V was clipped by 5 bases and J by 1 base; unmatched bases: 10. CDR3 length: 18 residues. Germline lookup yields CDR1 SEHNR and CDR2 FQNEAQ (reference sequence). The sample taken for sequencing was peripheral blood. This chain connects TRBV7-9 to TRBJ1-3; TRBD1 aligns across 11 bases. The sequence was collected from a woman in her forties or fifties who had recovered from COVID-19. The CDR3 loop is CASSVPGQGEKSGNTIYF. Written as DNA, the CDR3 is TGTGCCAGCAGCGTCCCGGGACAGGGGGAGAAATCTGGAAACACCATATATTTT.